The present TCR beta chain was sequenced within a study of T cell responses to AZD1222 COVID-19 vaccine (dated by TCRdb to 2020 to 2023). As for the study more broadly: A total of 233 trial participants underwent TCR sequencing, of whom around 200 received two doses of AZD1222 and about 25 received two doses of the MenACWY control vaccine. Trial participants were enrolled into age subgroups of 18-55, 56-69 and 70-plus years, which contained 148, 28 and 57 TCR-sequenced participants, respectively. Overall study results and their limits: The 56-69-year group was small, and its depth increase did not reach significance, likely because of low power. A significant rise in spike-specific TCR breadth and depth was observed after two AZD1222 doses relative to day 0 and relative to MenACWY recipients. Nearly half of unique spike-specific TCRs reportedly recognized epitopes outside regions mutated in the B.1.351 and B.1.1.7 variants. Participants were mostly white British, with more females than males. The authors suggested clonal diversity may have been underestimated. Conclusions about previously exposed vaccinees were limited because only five to seven AZD1222 recipients were SARS-CoV-2 seropositive at baseline. Because no day 14 peak-response samples were available, repertoires were characterized only after the peak T cell response. CD4 TCRs associated with the vaccine covered the entire spike protein, and the dominant responses were in regions 160-218 and 743-854.

The CDR3 regions of human TCRbeta chains were analyzed by immunosequencing. The source study handled its data this way. Repertoire TCRs were checked for matches against a reference library of SARS-CoV-2-specific TCRs that had been generated using the MIRA antigen-specificity platform. Breadth was defined as the fraction of unique TCRs that were SARS-CoV-2-associated. Depth was defined as the fraction of total T cells that were SARS-CoV-2-associated. Each spike-specific TCR was assigned to its reactive spike region and to a CD4 or CD8 class using the MIRA data. Log10-transformed breadth and depth values were compared by one-way ANOVA with Sidak's multiple comparisons tests. TCRdb took this table from immuneACCESS and kept in-frame rearrangements with V and J called. Such tables lack part of the clones; where checked against another copy, unresolved V genes explain under half of the gap, and the rest is unexplained. V, J and clone size reflect that table, while D and trimming were determined from the DNA. For this sample the table gives 100,000 to 150,000 clones, of which approximately 90% were detected only once. The ten largest clones represent more than 9.5% of the sample.

Taken from cysteine to phenylalanine, the CDR3 has 15 residues. The sequence is cut down to CDR3 DNA, 45 bases in frame from base 1. CDR1 and CDR2 were assigned from the germline V gene (reference sequence) as LGHDT and YNNKEL. The V and J ends are trimmed by 4 bases and 5 bases, leaving 17 bases between them. Note on this clone: It lacks a known antigen. The sample holds no much larger clone one base away, and base qualities are not on file.

Interpreted using the paper, the time point label stands for: baseline before first vaccination. The meaning of the sample's treatment or condition label: meningococcal conjugate vaccine given as trial control. The vaccinee samples were drawn from two UK trials, COV001 and COV002, one of which was a single-blind randomized controlled phase 2/3 trial testing AZD1222 (ChAdOx1 nCoV-19) in healthy adults. Trial participant PBMC samples were collected at day 0 and day 28 after the second dose for TCRbeta chain sequencing. The chain links TRBV3-1 (or the pseudogene TRBV3-2) with TRBJ1-1; the D gene is not confidently resolved. The sample in question was peripheral blood, obtained on day 0 of MenACWY control vaccination. The receptor comes from an adult in good health. The DNA reads as follows: TGTGCCAGCAGCCTATGGGGAGTGAAGAGAACTGAAGCTTTCTTT. Translated, this is CASSLWGVKRTEAFF.